This T cell receptor beta chain is from a study of T cell responses to AZD1222 COVID-19 vaccine. Sequencing used immunoSEQ multiplex PCR; TCRdb keeps in-frame clones, though not all of them. The table lists approximately 150,000 clones, 94% of them singletons. Pooling of second doses given at about 4 or about 12 weeks was done. The CDR3 spans 15 residues. Germline assignment: CDR1 LGHDT and CDR2 YNNKEL (reference sequence). The V gene lost 2 bases and the J gene lost 7 bases, with 17 bases spanning the gap. Worth noting for this clone: The antigen is unknown.

Study-level points and caveats: Dominant CD4 TCR responses targeted spike regions 160-218 and 743-854. The study found Spike-specific TCR breadth and depth rose after two AZD1222 doses. At baseline, just 5 or 6 AZD1222 recipients tested seropositive.

This specimen was peripheral blood, taken 28 days after the second AZD1222 dose. This chain joins TRBV3-1 (or the pseudogene TRBV3-2) and TRBJ2-5; D might be TRBD2 (6 bases). The sequence derives from an adult who received the AZD1222 COVID-19 vaccine. The CDR3 protein is CASSQSYTGVVTQYF. The CDR3 DNA sequence: TGTGCCAGCAGCCAATCTTATACGGGGGTAGTGACCCAGTACTTC.